These 5 T cell receptor beta chains came from one sample sequenced in a study of shared T cell receptors in the human thymus listed by TCRdb under 2021. The library was made by the immunoSEQ multiplex PCR assay. What TCRdb holds here is the immuneACCESS table cut down to in-frame rearrangements. Part of the clones is not present; checked against another copy, under half of the missing clones reflect an unresolved V gene, and the others are unexplained. For this sample there are roughly 500,000 clones; more than 75% appear just once. The ten largest clones add up to roughly 0.013% of the sample. These data were also filed under a second study, of human thymus T cells.

What was sequenced was thymocytes. The receptors shown here come from a boy less than two years old with a congenital heart defect. Donor details come from another sample of the same person, matched by shared clones.

DNA for the CDR3: TGCGCCAGCAGACTAGCGGTGGCCTACGAGCAGTACTTC. Translation gives CASRLAVAYEQYF. The rearrangement joins TRBV10-2 to TRBJ2-7; 8 bases map to TRBD2. Germline loops: CDR1 WSHSY, CDR2 SAAADI. The CDR3 covers 13 residues. The V gene end was trimmed by 6 bases and the J gene end by 2 bases; junction bases not matched to a gene: 3.

This clone was detected a few times. The chain is built from TRBV2 and TRBJ1-1, with 8 bases identical to TRBD1. J was trimmed by 1 base and V by 10 bases; bases with no gene match: 8. Germline CDR1 and CDR2: SNHLY and FYNNEI. CDR3 length: 14 residues. The CDR3 here is CANTRQGKNTEAFF. In DNA form, the CDR3 reads TGTGCCAATACGAGACAGGGGAAGAACACTGAAGCTTTCTTT.

This clone has more than one count but fewer than ten. The CDR3 loop reads CASSMQGAGNTIYF. As DNA, the CDR3 is TGTGCCAGCAGCATGCAGGGGGCTGGAAACACCATATATTTT. V gene TRBV21-1 combines with J gene TRBJ1-3; the table's D call, TRBD1, has no DNA check behind it. TRBV21-1 is labeled a pseudogene. The CDR3 is 14 residues long.

Only a few counts were recorded for this clone. The chain employs TRBV27 and TRBJ1-5, with 9 nucleotides matching TRBD1. V lost 0 bases to trimming and J lost 0 bases; unmatched junction nucleotides: 6. The CDR3 contains 18 residues. Germline V gives CDR1 MNHEY, CDR2 SMNVEV (reference sequence). The CDR3 protein is CASSLSGQGGISNQPQHF. In nucleotides, the CDR3 is TGTGCCAGCAGTTTATCGGGACAGGGTGGGATTAGCAATCAGCCCCAGCATTTT.

This clone was seen a handful of times. The chain is built from TRBV5-4 and TRBJ2-6, with 8 positions matching TRBD2. The germline V gene encodes CDR1 SGHNT and CDR2 YYREEE (reference sequence). The CDR3 length is 17 residues. With V trimmed by 0 bases and J by 0 bases, 2 bases remained unmatched. CDR3 sequence: CASSLAGGGSGANVLTF. CDR3 bases: TGTGCCAGCAGCTTGGCGGGAGGGGGCTCTGGGGCCAACGTCCTGACTTTC.